The 8 T cell receptor beta chains below were found in one sample sequenced in a study of blood T cell repertoires in COVID-19. Clones were read by immunoSEQ multiplex PCR, and TCRdb kept only the in-frame ones, dropping some. The sample includes approximately 100,000 clones, 84% seen only once; the top ten take roughly 25%. Sequencing used peripheral blood. These receptor sequences come from a man aged 60 to 69 with acute or convalescent COVID-19.

DNA of the CDR3: TGTGCCAGCAGCAGACAGGGTGGTCTCTCCGAGCAGTACGTC. Translating gives CASSRQGGLSEQYV. The V and J genes are TRBV6-5 and TRBJ2-7; 7 bases fit TRBD1. This CDR3 has 14 residues. Per the germline V gene, CDR1 is MNHEY and CDR2 is SVGAGI. J gave up 6 bases and V 6 bases, and 11 bases lay outside the gene matches.

V and J are TRBV18 and TRBJ2-7; 9 bases match TRBD2. Germline lookup yields CDR1 KGHSH and CDR2 LQKENI. CDR3 size: 14 residues. The V and J ends lost 4 bases and 5 bases, in that order; junction bases with no gene match: 6. Written as DNA, the CDR3 is TGTGCCAGCTCACTAGCGGGGGCGGGGAACGAGCAGTACGTC. This codes for CASSLAGAGNEQYV.

This chain links TRBV5-1 with TRBJ2-7, with a weak D call TRBD1 (5 bases). The CDR3 spans 14 residues. Per germline, CDR1 SGHRS and CDR2 YFSETQ. Trimming pared 0 bases from V and 2 bases from J, leaving 9 bases between. The CDR3 DNA is TGCGCCAGCAGCTTGGGTGACAGCACCTACGAGCAGTACTTC. Its protein is CASSLGDSTYEQYF. Filled out from reference TRBV5-1 and TRBJ2-7, the complete variable domain reads KAGVTQTPRYLIKTRGQQVTLSCSPISGHRSVSWYQQTPGQGLQFLFEYFSETQRNKGNFPGRFSGRQFSNSRSEMNVSTLELGDSALYLCASSLGDSTYEQYFGPGTRLTVT.

The CDR3 loop reads CASSTGQGTNYGYTF. The CDR3 DNA sequence: TGTGCCAGCAGCACGGGACAGGGGACTAACTATGGCTACACCTTC. V usage is TRBV7-2 and J usage is TRBJ1-2; 10 bases align to TRBD1. The CDR3 has 15 amino acids. With V trimmed by 5 bases and J by 0 bases, 3 bases remained unmatched. The germline V gene encodes CDR1 SGHTA and CDR2 FQGNSA.

This clone was seen a handful of times. The chain links TRBV3-1 (or the pseudogene TRBV3-2) to TRBJ1-2, with 8 bases identical to TRBD1. The CDR3 totals 16 residues. The germline V gene encodes CDR1 LGHDT and CDR2 YNNKEL (reference sequence). The ends lost 1 base at V and 4 bases at J; junction bases unmatched: 8. The CDR3 bases are TGTGCCAGCAGCCAAGGGCAGGGGGCATCGGGCTATGGCTACACCTTC. This gives the protein CASSQGQGASGYGYTF.

The V and J genes are TRBV2 and TRBJ1-1; TRBD1 might be the D (5 bases). The ends were cut back, 7 bases at V and 4 bases at J, with 19 bases in the middle. Germline CDR1 reads SNHLY; CDR2 reads FYNNEI. The length of the CDR3 is 15 residues. The CDR3 DNA reads as TGTGCCAGCAATTTGCAGGGAGGGGAGGGCACTGAAGCTTTCTTT. This codes for CASNLQGGEGTEAFF.

V and J are TRBV4-1 and TRBJ1-4; perhaps TRBD1 as D (5 bases). Per the germline V gene, CDR1 is MGHRA and CDR2 is YSYEKL. The CDR3 has 15 residues. V was pared by 5 bases and J by 4 bases, with 14 bases between. CDR3 sequence (DNA): TGCGCCAGCAGCGGCGGGACGGGAAATAATGAAAAACTGTTTTTT. Amino acids: CASSGGTGNNEKLFF.

The CDR3 region has the DNA TGTGCCAGCAGTTTGACTAGATTGCGAACCGGGGAGCTGTTTTTT. Translating gives CASSLTRLRTGELFF. The V and J genes are TRBV28 and TRBJ2-2; D is possibly TRBD2 (6 bases). Germline lookup yields CDR1 MDHEN and CDR2 SYDVKM. V was pared by 3 bases and J by 5 bases, with 13 bases between. The CDR3 spans 15 residues. Filled out from reference TRBV28 and TRBJ2-2, the complete variable domain reads DVKVTQSSRYLVKRTGEKVFLECVQDMDHENMFWYRQDPGLGLRLIYFSYDVKMKEKGDIPEGYSVSREKKERFSLILESASTNQTSMYLCASSLTRLRTGELFFGEGSRLTVL.